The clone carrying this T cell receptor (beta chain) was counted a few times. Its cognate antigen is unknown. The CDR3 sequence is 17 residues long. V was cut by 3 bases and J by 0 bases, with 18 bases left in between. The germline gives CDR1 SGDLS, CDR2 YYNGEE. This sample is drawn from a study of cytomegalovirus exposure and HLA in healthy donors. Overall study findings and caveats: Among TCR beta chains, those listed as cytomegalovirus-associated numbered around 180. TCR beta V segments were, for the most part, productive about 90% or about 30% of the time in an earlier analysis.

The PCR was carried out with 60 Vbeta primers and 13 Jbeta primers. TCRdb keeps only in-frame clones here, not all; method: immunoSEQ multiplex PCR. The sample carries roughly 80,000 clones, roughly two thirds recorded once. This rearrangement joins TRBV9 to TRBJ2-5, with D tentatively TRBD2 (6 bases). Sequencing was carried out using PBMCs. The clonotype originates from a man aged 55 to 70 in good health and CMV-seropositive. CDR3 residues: CASSALGDRDYQETQYF. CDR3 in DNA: TGTGCCAGCAGCGCCCTGGGGGACCGGGACTACCAAGAGACCCAGTACTTC.